Included here is one TCR beta chain sequence, with context. Its antigen target is currently unknown. There are no base qualities to consult, and no much larger clone falls within one base. TCRbeta CDR3 regions were amplified from genomic DNA by means of the immunoSEQ Assay, a bias-controlled multiplex PCR. The authors' pipeline ran thus. Nucleated cell counts per sample were estimated from amplification of reference gene primers within the assay. To quantify the absolute abundance of each unique TCRbeta CDR3 rearrangement, sequence reads were collapsed and filtered. For each sample, productive Simpson clonality was calculated as the square root of Simpson's diversity index across productive rearrangements. Held by TCRdb, this immuneACCESS table contains in-frame sequences only and omits some clones. Under half of the omission traces to an unresolved V gene where checked; the cause of the rest is unknown. That table supplies the V and J calls and clone size; D and trimming were determined from the DNA. The sample table contains approximately 300,000 clones; only one count was recorded for approximately 90% of them. The ten largest clones add up to 3.5% to 5% of the sample.

Enrolling through a virtual design, the prospective study's participants ranged in age from roughly 18 to 89 years and lived across roughly 23 United States geographic areas. Cohort assignment in the prospective study relied on participant-reported clinical history from a screening survey and a study questionnaire. A participant counted as exposed if, within 2 weeks of entering the study, that participant had been in contact with someone who had a PCR-confirmed or clinician-diagnosed COVID-19 case. Mobile phlebotomists in the prospective study collected whole blood, serum and a nasopharyngeal or oropharyngeal swab from every participant. Participants in the prospective study had the option to provide additional blood draws and questionnaires over a 2-month period. Before DNA extraction, prospective study blood samples were shipped either frozen or at room temperature. This sample stems from a study of blood T cell repertoires in COVID-19 (dated by TCRdb to 2020 to 2022). The study in broad terms: The collaborator samples originated in the United States, Italy and Spain and spanned the acute and convalescent phases of COVID-19. The prospective study material was composed of cDNA or gDNA derived from T cells, B-cell-depleted T cells, or PBMCs. Subjects who had been exposed to COVID-19, were actively infected with it, or had recovered from it provided the deeply sampled blood TCRbeta repertoires that made up the dataset. The repertoires were released in a freely available public database meant as a resource for research on the immune response to SARS-CoV-2. Samples came from the ongoing ImmuneRACE study (first 160 participants) plus 1,254 subjects from 6 global collaborators. A de-identified subject ID, COVID-19 status, age in years and sex were almost always included in the sample metadata. HLA class I and class II types, where available, came from metadata supplied by the sample provider rather than from assay-based typing. On the study overall, not on this receptor specifically: The amount of clinical and demographic metadata varied by source and participant and was provided uncurated.

Sequencing used PBMCs or T cells enriched from blood (not recorded which). The source of this sequence is a woman in her thirties who had been exposed to COVID-19.

The nucleotide sequence is TGTGCAAGTCGCCCACCGGGCCCAGGGTGTCTTCCCCAGCATTTT. It is translated as CASRPPGPGCLPQHF. The chain was built from TRBV12-2 and TRBJ1-5; the table's D call, TRBD1, was not checked against the DNA. TRBV12-2 is an annotated pseudogene. Including cysteine and phenylalanine, the CDR3 has 15 amino acids. Left in the record is the CDR3 DNA by itself, 45 bases read in frame from the first base.